The 17 T cell receptor beta chains given below trace back to one sample, sequenced in a study of blood T cell repertoires in COVID-19. Here immunoSEQ multiplex PCR was the method, and the copy in TCRdb shows in-frame clones only, minus some. The sample consists of about 190,000 clones, approximately 90% of them appearing once. The sequenced sample was peripheral blood. Every receptor here comes from a woman in her forties who had recovered from COVID-19.

V usage is TRBV9 and J usage is TRBJ2-7, with 13 bases fitting TRBD2. CDR3 size: 17 residues. Unmatched junction bases numbered 10, after V lost 0 bases and J lost 7 bases. The germline V gene has CDR1 SGDLS and CDR2 YYNGEE. Here the CDR3 DNA reads TGTGCCAGCAGCGTAGGGACTAGCGGGGGCTACCTTGGGGAGCAGTACTTC. It is translated as CASSVGTSGGYLGEQYF.

The chain joins TRBV12-3 or TRBV12-4 to TRBJ2-7, with D possibly matching TRBD1 (5 bases). This CDR3 is 13 amino acids long. V dropped 6 bases and J dropped 2 bases, with 11 bases sitting between them. CDR3 region: CASRPTATYEQYF. DNA of the CDR3: TGTGCCAGCAGGCCGACAGCTACCTACGAGCAGTACTTC.

The V gene is TRBV28, the J gene TRBJ2-3; 7 bases are shared with TRBD2. Germline lookup yields CDR1 MDHEN and CDR2 SYDVKM. Trimming at V came to 5 bases and at J to 6 bases, leaving 5 bases not matched to a gene. The CDR3 totals 13 residues. The DNA for the CDR3 is TGTGCCAGCAGTCCCGGACTAGGGGATACGCAGTATTTT. It specifies CASSPGLGDTQYF.

The V call is TRBV6-2 or TRBV6-3, the J call TRBJ2-7, with 7 bases identical to TRBD1. The CDR3 is made up of 15 amino acids. V gave up 6 bases and J gave up 2 bases; unmatched junction bases: 10. CDR1 is MNHEY and CDR2 is SVGEGT in the germline V gene. CDR3 nucleotides: TGTGCCAGCAGCCCGCTCGAGGGGACAGCCTACGAGCAGTACTTC. Translating gives CASSPLEGTAYEQYF.

The rearrangement links TRBV7-2 to TRBJ2-5; 7 bases agree with TRBD2. Looked up from germline, CDR1 is SGHTA and CDR2 is FQGNSA. The CDR3 consists of 13 residues. V shed 3 bases and J 3 bases; nucleotides not matched to a gene: 1. The DNA of the CDR3 is TGTGCCAGCAGCTTCGCGGGAGAAGAGACCCAGTACTTC. Translating it yields CASSFAGEETQYF.

This sequence joins TRBV4-2 and TRBJ1-1; 7 bases align to TRBD1. Per germline, CDR1 LGHNA and CDR2 YNFKEQ. The CDR3 has 16 residues. V gave up 0 bases and J gave up 10 bases; unmatched junction bases: 14. CDR3 protein: CASSQDLNRQGVRAFF. Here the CDR3 DNA reads TGTGCCAGCAGCCAAGATCTGAATAGACAGGGAGTGCGAGCTTTCTTT.

The chain has TRBV27 and TRBJ1-6; D call uncertain. The V end was cut by 5 bases, the J end by 6 bases, with 11 bases between. Per the germline V gene, CDR1 is MNHEY and CDR2 is SMNVEV (reference sequence). The CDR3 runs 14 residues. CDR3 protein: CASSTEPRNSPLHF. CDR3 DNA sequence: TGTGCCAGCAGTACGGAGCCCCGTAATTCACCCCTCCACTTT.

V and J are TRBV6-6 and TRBJ2-1, with 8 bases fitting TRBD2. The CDR3 has 15 amino acids. J was trimmed by 2 bases and V by 2 bases; bases with no gene match: 2. Germline CDR1 MNHNY, CDR2 SVGAGI (reference sequence). CDR3 amino acids: CASSYTAGAYNEQFF. DNA of the CDR3: TGTGCCAGCAGTTACACAGCGGGAGCCTACAATGAGCAGTTCTTC.

This clone was seen just once. The rearrangement joins TRBV3-1 (or the pseudogene TRBV3-2) to TRBJ2-7; D is uncertain. Per the germline V gene, CDR1 is LGHDT and CDR2 is YNNKEL (reference sequence). Trimming stripped 1 base from V and 5 bases from J, with 9 bases between. The CDR3 consists of 13 residues. The CDR3 nucleotides read TGTGCCAGCAGCCAAGGGGCCCGCGACGAGCAGTACTTC. It encodes CASSQGARDEQYF.

CDR3 sequence: CASSLRTGRATQAFF. The CDR3 nucleotides are TGTGCCAGCTCACTACGGACAGGACGGGCAACACAAGCTTTCTTT. This chain links TRBV18 with TRBJ1-1, with 7 bases fitting TRBD1. Unmatched junction bases numbered 14, after V lost 4 bases and J lost 9 bases. CDR1 and CDR2 from the germline V gene are KGHSH and LQKENI. The CDR3 totals 15 residues.

The gene calls are TRBV10-1 and TRBJ2-7; 10 positions match TRBD1. The ends lost 8 bases at V and 1 base at J; junction bases unmatched: 11. The germline CDR1 and CDR2 sequences are WNHNN and SYGVQD (reference sequence). This CDR3 is built from 16 residues. In DNA, the CDR3 is TGCGCCAGCCCAGACAGGGGGCACGACAAATCCTACGAGCAGTACTTC. It yields the protein CASPDRGHDKSYEQYF.

This clone was seen only a few times. This chain's CDR3 is CASSISGTHNSPLHF. DNA of the CDR3: TGTGCCAGCAGCATCTCCGGGACACACAATTCACCCCTCCACTTT. V usage is TRBV7-3 and J usage is TRBJ1-6, with D tentatively TRBD1 (6 bases). Germline loops: CDR1 SGHTA, CDR2 FQGTGA. The CDR3 is 15 residues long. The ends were cut back, 5 bases at V and 7 bases at J, with 15 bases in the middle.

The chain has TRBV11-2 and TRBJ1-3, with a possible D match to TRBD1 (5 bases). CDR3 length: 15 amino acids. The germline gives CDR1 SGHAT, CDR2 FQNNGV. V was clipped by 0 bases and J by 4 bases, with 10 bases between them. In nucleotides, the CDR3 is TGTGCCAGCAGCTTAGATCGGGCAGGGGGAAACACCATATATTTT. This encodes CASSLDRAGGNTIYF.

This chain joins TRBV18 and TRBJ1-4, with D unclear. Germline V gene data show CDR1 as KGHSH and CDR2 as LQKENI. The CDR3 consists of 13 residues. Trimming pared 2 bases from V and 8 bases from J, leaving 9 bases between. CDR3 in DNA: TGTGCCAGCTCACCAGGAGAAGAGGAAAAACTGTTTTTT. This codes for CASSPGEEEKLFF. The full variable domain, with the rest looked up from reference TRBV18 and TRBJ1-4, is NAGVMQNPRHLVRRRGQEARLRCSPMKGHSHVYWYRQLPEEGLKFMVYLQKENIIDESGMPKERFSAEFPKEGPSILRIQQVVRGDSAAYFCASSPGEEEKLFFGSGTQLSVL.

In this sample, this clone turned up a few times. The chain joins TRBV7-2 to TRBJ1-5; D call uncertain. The CDR3 sequence is 15 residues long. Trimming removed 1 base at V and 2 bases at J, with 9 bases between. Germline assignment: CDR1 SGHTA and CDR2 FQGNSA. The CDR3 bases are TGTGCCAGCAGCTTAGAGCTGGGCGGCAATCAGCCCCAGCATTTT. This sequence encodes CASSLELGGNQPQHF.

The chain recombines TRBV18 with TRBJ2-2, with 10 nucleotides matching TRBD2. J was trimmed by 6 bases and V by 4 bases; bases with no gene match: 11. The CDR3 is 17 residues long. Germline V gives CDR1 KGHSH, CDR2 LQKENI. The CDR3 DNA is TGTGCCAGCTCACGTCTTCAGCGGGAGGGCCTCCCCGGGGAGCTGTTTTTT. It specifies CASSRLQREGLPGELFF.

This sequence joins TRBV7-3 and TRBJ1-1; 7 nucleotides line up with TRBD1. V dropped 5 bases and J dropped 1; count of bases not matched to a gene: 16. Germline CDR1 and CDR2: SGHTA and FQGTGA. The CDR3 runs to 18 residues. The CDR3 reads CASSPRGGQQSSNTEAFF. For the CDR3, the DNA is TGTGCCAGCAGCCCCAGAGGGGGACAGCAATCTTCGAACACTGAAGCTTTCTTT. Supplemented by reference TRBV7-3 and TRBJ1-1, the full variable domain reads GAGVSQTPSNKVTEKGKYVELRCDPISGHTALYWYRQSLGQGPEFLIYFQGTGAADDSGLPNDRFFAVRPEGSVSTLKIQRTERGDSAVYLCASSPRGGQQSSNTEAFFGQGTRLTVV.